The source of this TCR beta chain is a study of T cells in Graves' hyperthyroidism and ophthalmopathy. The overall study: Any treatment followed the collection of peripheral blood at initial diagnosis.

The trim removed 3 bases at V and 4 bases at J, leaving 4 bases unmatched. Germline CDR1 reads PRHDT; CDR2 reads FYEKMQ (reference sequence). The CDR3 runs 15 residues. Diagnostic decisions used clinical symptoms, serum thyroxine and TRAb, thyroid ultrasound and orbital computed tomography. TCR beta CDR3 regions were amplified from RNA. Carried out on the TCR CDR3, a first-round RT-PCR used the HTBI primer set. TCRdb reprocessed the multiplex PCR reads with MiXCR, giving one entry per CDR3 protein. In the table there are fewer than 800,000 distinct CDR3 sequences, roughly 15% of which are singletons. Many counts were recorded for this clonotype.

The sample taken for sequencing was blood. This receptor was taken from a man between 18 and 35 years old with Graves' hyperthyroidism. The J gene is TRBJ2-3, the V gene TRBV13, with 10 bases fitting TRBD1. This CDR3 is CASSLTGGAADTQYF. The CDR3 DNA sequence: TGTGCCAGCAGCTTGACAGGGGGCGCGGCAGATACGCAGTATTTT.